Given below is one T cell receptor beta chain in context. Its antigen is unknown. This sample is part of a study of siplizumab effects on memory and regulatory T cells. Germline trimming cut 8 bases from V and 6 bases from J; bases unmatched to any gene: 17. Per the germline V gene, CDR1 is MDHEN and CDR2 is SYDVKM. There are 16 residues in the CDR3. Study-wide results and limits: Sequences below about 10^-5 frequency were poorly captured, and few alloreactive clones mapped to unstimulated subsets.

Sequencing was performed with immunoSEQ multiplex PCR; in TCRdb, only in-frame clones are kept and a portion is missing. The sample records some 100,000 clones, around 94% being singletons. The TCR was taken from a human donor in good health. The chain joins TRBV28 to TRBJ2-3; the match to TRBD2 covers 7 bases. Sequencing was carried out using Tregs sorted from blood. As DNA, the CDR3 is TGTGCCAGCCGGCAGGACCGACTAGCAGGTTGGGATACGCAGTATTTT. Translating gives CASRQDRLAGWDTQYF.